This passage covers 19 T cell receptor beta chains from one sample sequenced in a study of T-cell memory formation after mild COVID-19. Each CDR3 protein gets one entry after TCRdb re-called the 5' RACE reads with MiXCR. The repertoire consists of roughly 370,000 distinct CDR3 sequences, with about a sixth occurring once and the leading ten covering under 25%. Sample: PBMCs or a T cell subset sorted from them (not recorded which). These receptors all stem from a man aged 18 to 30 who had mild COVID-19 (a few samples of this study predate the infection). Cell type and time point are not known.

This clonotype was found a few times. V usage is TRBV2 and J usage is TRBJ2-6; no clear D gene. The CDR3 consists of 14 residues. V was shortened by 6 bases and J by 0 bases, with 6 bases between the two germline ends. Looked up from germline, CDR1 is SNHLY and CDR2 is FYNNEI. CDR3 amino acids: CASRDGSGANVLTF. The DNA of the CDR3 is TGTGCCAGCAGAGACGGCTCTGGGGCCAACGTCCTGACTTTC.

J is TRBJ2-7 and V is TRBV14; D gene ambiguous. Germline V CDR1 and CDR2: SGHDN, FVKESK. The CDR3 contains 16 residues. Trimming took 0 bases from V and 1 from J, leaving 13 bases between them. CDR3 coding DNA: TGTGCCAGCAGCCAAGATCACTCGCAGGATTCCTACGAGCAGTACGTC. This sequence encodes CASSQDHSQDSYEQYV.

V and J are TRBV4-3 and TRBJ2-1; TRBD2 matches 8 bases. The CDR3 length is 18 residues. Per germline, CDR1 LGHNA and CDR2 YSLEER. Trimming at V came to 2 bases and at J to 0 bases, leaving 9 bases not matched to a gene. CDR3 sequence: CASSQILSGESSYNEQFF. DNA of the CDR3: TGCGCCAGCAGCCAAATACTTAGCGGGGAGAGCTCCTACAATGAGCAGTTCTTC.

This clonotype was detected many times. The chain employs TRBV12-3 or TRBV12-4 and TRBJ2-2; either TRBD1 or TRBD2 may supply D (5 bases each). V was cut by 6 bases and J by 5 bases, with 16 bases left in between. The CDR3 contains 15 residues. The CDR3 DNA sequence: TGTGCCAGCAGCCCCTCGGGGACCCGGACCGGGGAGCTGTTTTTT. It specifies CASSPSGTRTGELFF.

In its sample, this clonotype was seen a few times. The rearrangement joins TRBV7-2 to TRBJ2-5; possibly TRBD1 for D (5 bases). Germline V gives CDR1 SGHTA, CDR2 FQGNSA. The CDR3 is 13 residues long. Deletions cut 3 bases from V and 5 bases from J, with 10 bases between. CDR3 in amino acids: CASSFWGSETQYF. Written as DNA, the CDR3 is TGTGCCAGCAGCTTTTGGGGCTCTGAGACCCAGTACTTC.

This clonotype occurred many times. The chain joins TRBV7-9 to TRBJ2-3, with 8 bases lining up with TRBD1. The germline V gene encodes CDR1 SEHNR and CDR2 FQNEAQ (reference sequence). Germline trimming cut 4 bases from V and 1 base from J; bases unmatched to any gene: 4. The CDR3 extends over 15 amino acids. CDR3 residues: CASSSGQGGTDTQYF. CDR3 DNA sequence: TGTGCCAGCAGCTCCGGACAGGGAGGCACAGATACGCAGTATTTT. Supplemented by reference TRBV7-9 and TRBJ2-3, the full variable domain reads DTGVSQNPRHKITKRGQNVTFRCDPISEHNRLYWYRQTLGQGPEFLTYFQNEAQLEKSRLLSDRFSAERPKGSFSTLEIQRTEQGDSAMYLCASSSGQGGTDTQYFGPGTRLTVL.

The chain combines TRBV18 with TRBJ2-7; TRBD1 might be the D (5 bases). Germline loops: CDR1 KGHSH, CDR2 LQKENI. This CDR3 comprises 14 residues. V was cut by 0 bases and J by 4 bases, with 10 bases left in between. The CDR3 region has the DNA TGTGCCAGCTCACCACCGGCAGGGAATTACGAGCAGTACTTC. This translates into CASSPPAGNYEQYF. Supplemented by reference TRBV18 and TRBJ2-7, the full variable domain reads NAGVMQNPRHLVRRRGQEARLRCSPMKGHSHVYWYRQLPEEGLKFMVYLQKENIIDESGMPKERFSAEFPKEGPSILRIQQVVRGDSAAYFCASSPPAGNYEQYFGPGTRLTVT.

This clonotype has only a few counts. The CDR3 DNA reads as TGTGCCAGCAGCTTAAACGGGGGGGCCTCAGATACGCAGTATTTT. Translation gives CASSLNGGASDTQYF. The V call is TRBV7-2, the J call TRBJ2-3; TRBD2 matches 8 bases. The CDR3 totals 15 residues. Germline V gives CDR1 SGHTA, CDR2 FQGNSA. V trimming: 2 bases; J trimming: 4 bases; junction bases outside the gene matches: 5.

The table lists this clonotype with a few counts. V gene TRBV5-4 combines with J gene TRBJ1-2; 10 bases match TRBD1. The V segment lost 4 bases and the J segment 5 bases; nucleotides outside the gene matches: 11. The CDR3 has 16 amino acids. From germline, CDR1 is SGHNT and CDR2 YYREEE (reference sequence). The CDR3 DNA reads TGTGCCAGCAGCCTGACAGGGGGCGGATCGTTATATGGCTACACCTTC. Protein sequence: CASSLTGGGSLYGYTF.

J is TRBJ2-1 and V is TRBV5-6, with D perhaps TRBD2 (6 bases). The ends were cut back, 1 base at V and 13 bases at J, with 9 bases in the middle. Germline V gene sequence: CDR1 SGHDT, CDR2 YYEEEE. This CDR3 is built from 11 residues. The CDR3 region is CASSLNGGQFF. The CDR3 region has the DNA TGTGCCAGCAGCTTGAACGGGGGACAGTTCTTC. The full variable domain, completed using reference TRBV5-6 and TRBJ2-1, is DAGVTQSPTHLIKTRGQQVTLRCSPKSGHDTVSWYQQALGQGPQFIFQYYEEEERQRGNFPDRFSGHQFPNYSSELNVNALLLGDSALYLCASSLNGGQFFGPGTRLTVL.

CDR3 DNA sequence: TGCAGTGCTAGGAGGCAGGGTAACACCGGGGAGCTGTTTTTT. Protein product: CSARRQGNTGELFF. This chain joins TRBV20-1 and TRBJ2-2; TRBD1 is a possible D gene (5 bases). There are 14 residues in the CDR3. Trimming cost V 3 bases and J 2 bases, with 10 bases left between them. From germline, CDR1 is DFQATT and CDR2 SNEGSKA (reference sequence).

The J gene is TRBJ2-3, the V gene TRBV3-1, with TRBD1 matching 8 bases. V lost 1 base and J lost 6; bases outside the gene matches: 12. Per germline, CDR1 LGHDT and CDR2 YNNKEL (reference sequence). CDR3 length: 17 amino acids. CDR3: CASSQVVSGGQGDTQYF. The CDR3 DNA reads TGTGCCAGCAGCCAAGTAGTTTCAGGGGGCCAGGGGGATACGCAGTATTTT.

In this sample, this clonotype turned up a few times. The V and J genes are TRBV24-1 and TRBJ2-1; D unclear. Germline CDR1 KGHDR, CDR2 SFDVKD. V lost 7 bases, J lost 7 bases, and 13 bases lay in between. The CDR3 has 13 amino acids. The CDR3 bases are TGTGCCACCAGCAGAGATAGGGAAAATGAGCAGTTCTTC. Amino acid sequence: CATSRDRENEQFF.

This clonotype appeared a few times. The J gene is TRBJ2-7, the V gene TRBV29-1, with D unclear. The V gene's germline CDR1 is SQVTM and CDR2 ANQGSEA. Trimming took off 3 bases at V and 6 bases at J, with 9 bases between the two ends. CDR3 length: 11 amino acids. The CDR3 nucleotides are TGCAGCGTTGAGGTATTTAGCGAGCAGTACTTC. It yields the protein CSVEVFSEQYF.

The chain employs TRBV28 and TRBJ2-7; 8 bases map to TRBD2. The junction had 6 bases not matched to a gene; V was cut back by 6 bases and J by 5 bases. The CDR3 is 13 amino acids. The germline V gene has CDR1 MDHEN and CDR2 SYDVKM. CDR3: CASRRLATDEQYF. CDR3 sequence (DNA): TGTGCCAGCAGACGACTAGCGACAGACGAGCAGTACTTC.

This rearrangement joins TRBV28 to TRBJ2-5; D may be TRBD1 or TRBD2 (6 bases each). The CDR3 extends over 13 amino acids. Trimming cost V 7 bases and J 5 bases, with 14 bases left between them. Germline V gene lookup returns CDR1 MDHEN and CDR2 SYDVKM. CDR3 in amino acids: CASNSEGGETQYF. CDR3 bases: TGTGCCAGCAACTCGGAAGGGGGGGAGACCCAGTACTTC.

This clonotype has a count of ten or more. CDR3 DNA sequence: TGTGCCAGCAGTGTCGACAGGGGCCACAATGAGCAGTTCTTC. It is translated as CASSVDRGHNEQFF. The chain combines TRBV12-3 or TRBV12-4 with TRBJ2-1; 8 positions agree with TRBD1. The CDR3 length is 14 residues. J lost 5 bases, V lost 5 bases, and 5 bases had no gene match.

This clonotype has ten or more counts. The chain couples TRBV11-3 to TRBJ1-1; D is unclear. V was trimmed by 2 bases and J by 1 base, leaving 5 bases between them. This CDR3 is built from 13 residues. Germline V gene lookup returns CDR1 SGHNT and CDR2 YENEEA. The CDR3 nucleotides are TGTGCCAGCAGCTTAAACACGAACACTGAAGCTTTCTTT. Encoded protein: CASSLNTNTEAFF.

This clonotype was counted only a few times. The chain joins TRBV30 to TRBJ2-7; the D is unclear. Per germline, CDR1 GTSNPN and CDR2 SVGIG (reference sequence). The CDR3 runs to 11 residues. V was clipped by 4 bases and J by 4 bases, with 8 bases between them. The CDR3 is CAWKGGYEQYF. In nucleotides, the CDR3 is TGTGCCTGGAAGGGTGGGTACGAGCAGTACTTC.